These 9 T cell receptor beta chains were sequenced from one sample in a study of T cell repertoires in ileal Crohn's disease. Some clones are missing from TCRdb's copy, which holds only in-frame ones; the method was immunoSEQ multiplex PCR. This sample has about 2,400 clones, with roughly 81% found just once. Sequencing input: ileal tissue. The receptor source for this set is an adult with Crohn's disease.

The rearrangement uses TRBV2 and TRBJ2-6; TRBD1 agrees at 8 bases. Germline lookup yields CDR1 SNHLY and CDR2 FYNNEI. Germline trimming cut 6 bases from V and 2 bases from J; bases unmatched to any gene: 3. The length of the CDR3 is 15 residues. DNA for the CDR3: TGTGCCAGCAGAGGGGGACAGGCTGGGGCCAACGTCCTGACTTTC. Protein sequence: CASRGGQAGANVLTF.

This clone was counted only a few times. The genes are TRBV27 and TRBJ2-2; D is ambiguous. In germline, CDR1 is MNHEY, CDR2 SMNVEV (reference sequence). The length of the CDR3 is 13 residues. The V end was cut by 1 base, the J end by 7 bases, with 7 bases between. Here the CDR3 reads CASSLYEFGELFF. As DNA, the CDR3 is TGTGCCAGCAGTTTATATGAGTTCGGGGAGCTGTTTTTT.

This clone came up a few times. The chain combines TRBV7-9 with TRBJ2-4; TRBD2 agrees at 11 bases. Losses at the gene ends were 6 bases for V and 9 bases for J; bases not matched to a gene: 10. Germline CDR1 and CDR2: SEHNR and FQNEAQ (reference sequence). The CDR3 is made up of 15 amino acids. The CDR3 DNA sequence: TGTGCCAGCAGTTCAACTAGCGGGGGCCCCCCCATTCAGTACTTC. Translating it yields CASSSTSGGPPIQYF.

This chain joins TRBV21-1 and TRBJ1-1. TRBV21-1 is a known pseudogene. CDR3 length: 15 amino acids. The CDR3 nucleotides read TGTGCCAGCAGCAAAGCCAGCCACAAGAACACTGAAGCTTTCTTT. This codes for CASSKASHKNTEAFF.

The chain combines TRBV2 with TRBJ1-2; D is uncertain. The CDR3 is 12 residues long. With 4 bases removed from V and 3 bases from J, the gap between germline ends came to 6 bases. Germline V gene lookup returns CDR1 SNHLY and CDR2 FYNNEI. CDR3 bases: TGTGCCAGCAGTGTCGGGGACTATGGCTACACCTTC. Translation: CASSVGDYGYTF.

This clone was observed once. The gene calls are TRBV5-1 and TRBJ1-3, with a tentative D call TRBD1 (5 bases). Trimming shortened V by 0 bases and J by 4 bases, and 11 bases separated the two germline ends. The germline V gene encodes CDR1 SGHRS and CDR2 YFSETQ. The CDR3 covers 15 residues. CDR3 sequence: CASSLVGTTGNTIYF. For the CDR3, the DNA is TGCGCCAGCAGCTTGGTTGGGACCACCGGAAACACCATATATTTT.

This chain joins TRBV7-9 and TRBJ1-1; no clear D gene. Trimming cost V 1 base and J 1 base, with 7 bases left between them. The germline CDR1 and CDR2 sequences are SEHNR and FQNEAQ (reference sequence). This CDR3 is built from 14 residues. CDR3 residues: CASSLVDSNTEAFF. The CDR3 nucleotides are TGTGCCAGCAGCTTAGTGGACTCGAACACTGAAGCTTTCTTT.

This rearrangement joins TRBV2 to TRBJ1-1, with a tentative D call TRBD1 (6 bases). Looked up from germline, CDR1 is SNHLY and CDR2 is FYNNEI. The CDR3 runs 13 residues. V was pared by 6 bases and J by 1 base, with 9 bases between. This CDR3 reads CASSVTGNTEAFF. CDR3 nucleotides: TGTGCCAGCAGCGTGACAGGGAACACTGAAGCTTTCTTT.

The chain couples TRBV19 to TRBJ2-1, with 16 bases fitting TRBD2. The germline gives CDR1 LNHDA, CDR2 SQIVND (reference sequence). There are 19 residues in the CDR3. V shed 3 bases and J 6 bases; nucleotides not matched to a gene: 11. The CDR3 DNA sequence: TGTGCCAGTAGTATGGGGGGGACTAGCGGGAGGGCACCGATCAATGAGCAGTTCTTC. It encodes CASSMGGTSGRAPINEQFF. Together with reference TRBV19 and TRBJ2-1, the CDR3 gives the full variable domain: DGGITQSPKYLFRKEGQNVTLSCEQNLNHDAMYWYRQDPGQGLRLIYYSQIVNDFQKGDIAEGYSVSREKKESFPLTVTSAQKNPTAFYLCASSMGGTSGRAPINEQFFGPGTRLTVL.